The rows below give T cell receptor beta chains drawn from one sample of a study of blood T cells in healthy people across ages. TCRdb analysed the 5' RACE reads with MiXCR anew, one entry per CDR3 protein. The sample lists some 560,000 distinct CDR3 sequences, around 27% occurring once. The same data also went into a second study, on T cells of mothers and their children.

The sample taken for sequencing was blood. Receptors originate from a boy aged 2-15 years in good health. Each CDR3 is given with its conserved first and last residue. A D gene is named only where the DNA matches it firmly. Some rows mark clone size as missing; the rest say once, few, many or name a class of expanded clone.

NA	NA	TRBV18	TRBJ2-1	CASSLVEVRREQFF
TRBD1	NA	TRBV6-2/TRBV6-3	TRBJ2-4	CASSYLGQAKNIQYF
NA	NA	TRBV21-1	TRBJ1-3	CASTIVPGGSYF
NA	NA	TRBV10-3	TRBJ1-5	CAISEGQTSNQPQHF
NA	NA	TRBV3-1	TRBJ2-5	CASSQASQETQYF
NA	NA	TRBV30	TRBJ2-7	CAWSYREFYEQYF
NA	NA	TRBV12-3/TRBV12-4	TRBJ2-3	CASSLDRRGEYF
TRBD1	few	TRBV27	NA	CASSLSGTAVEQYF
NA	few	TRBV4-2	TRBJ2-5	CASRPSGSFQETQYF
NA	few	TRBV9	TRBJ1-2	CASSPKGGNYGYTF
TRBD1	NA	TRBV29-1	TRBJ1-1	CSVVGDRGLLDTEAFF
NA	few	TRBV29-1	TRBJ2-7	CSVESGATYEQYF
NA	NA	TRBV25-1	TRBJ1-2	CASSPGGVNYGYTF
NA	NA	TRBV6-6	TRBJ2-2	CATVPPGTGELFF
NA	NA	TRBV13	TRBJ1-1	CASTLGWDTEAFF
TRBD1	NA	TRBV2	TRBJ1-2	CASSKTGNVNYGYTF
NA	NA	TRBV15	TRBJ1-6	CATSRGGVRYNSPLHF
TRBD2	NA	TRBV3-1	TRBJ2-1	CASSPQTSGTHEQFF
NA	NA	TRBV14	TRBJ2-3	CASSQDPGASTDTQYF
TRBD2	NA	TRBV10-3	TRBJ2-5	CAISERRGGQETQYF
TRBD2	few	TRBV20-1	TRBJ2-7	CSASRTSVIVGWSYEQYF
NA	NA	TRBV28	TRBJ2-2	CASSLSVFLSRAPWANTGELFF
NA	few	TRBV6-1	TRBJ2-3	CASSEGTGATDTQYF
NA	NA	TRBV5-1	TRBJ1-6	CASTTDRNGNSPLHF
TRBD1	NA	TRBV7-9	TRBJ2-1	CASSSTSGGGEQFF
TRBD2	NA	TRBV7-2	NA	CASSPGAASGKSSYEQYF
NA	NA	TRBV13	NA	CASSLTGNSYEQYF
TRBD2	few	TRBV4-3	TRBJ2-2	CASSQTGTSENAGELFF
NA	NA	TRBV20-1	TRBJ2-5	CSAQGQGAETQYF
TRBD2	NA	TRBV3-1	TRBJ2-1	CAGSQTSGRGARNEQFF
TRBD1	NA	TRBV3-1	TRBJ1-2	CASSHSDRGGNYGYTF
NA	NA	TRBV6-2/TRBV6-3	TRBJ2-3	CASSYPPGADTDTQYF
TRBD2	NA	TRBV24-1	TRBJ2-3	CATSDPTSGGTGGTDTQYF
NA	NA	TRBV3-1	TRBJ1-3	CASSHNRVTGNTIYF
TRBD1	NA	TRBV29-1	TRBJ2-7	CSAGDRGMTYEQYF
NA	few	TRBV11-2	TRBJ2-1	CASSLEERSEQFF
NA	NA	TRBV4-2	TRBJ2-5	CASSRQRGETQYF
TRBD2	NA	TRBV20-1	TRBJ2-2	CSAKIGLVGTGELFF
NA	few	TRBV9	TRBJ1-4	CASSPGSPKEKLFF
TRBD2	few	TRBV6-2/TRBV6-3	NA	CASSYRRTRLPEQFF
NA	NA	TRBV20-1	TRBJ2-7	CSASQGRVEQYF
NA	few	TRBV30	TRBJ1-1	CAWSVKSTEAFF
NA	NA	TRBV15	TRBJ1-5	CATSREETPTGSNQPQHF
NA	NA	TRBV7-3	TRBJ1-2	CASSSGHLSNYGYTF
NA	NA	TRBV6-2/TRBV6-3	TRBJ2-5	CASCPGTELETQYF
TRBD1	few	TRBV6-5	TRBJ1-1	CASSPRDRGNTEAFF
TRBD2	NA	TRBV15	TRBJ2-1	CATSAQTSGTSNEQFF
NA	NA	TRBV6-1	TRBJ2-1	CASSDWTYNEQFF
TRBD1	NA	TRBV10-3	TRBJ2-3	CAISDRDRAYLADTQYF
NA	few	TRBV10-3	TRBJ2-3	CAISAYLDPPDTQYF
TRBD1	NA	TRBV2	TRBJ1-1	CASTPGGRVPEAFF
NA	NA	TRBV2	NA	CASSSRGNNEQFF
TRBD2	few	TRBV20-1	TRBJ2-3	CSAHRTSGVTDTQYF
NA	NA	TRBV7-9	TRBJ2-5	CASSLLGRRWKTQYF
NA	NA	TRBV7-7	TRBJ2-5	CASSLGRIAQETQYF